Below are 21 T cell receptor beta chains sequenced from a single sample in a study of Ad26.COV2.S vaccination and SARS-CoV-2 variants. The data were produced by immunoSEQ multiplex PCR, yet TCRdb's version contains in-frame clones alone and is incomplete. The sample consists of under 550,000 clones, approximately 92% of them appearing once. The treatment denotes: about 20 received Ad26.COV2.S at low or high dose, single or two shots; 5 received placebo; per-sample allocation not given. Sample collection was performed on day 63 after the first vaccine or placebo injection. The material sequenced was peripheral blood, taken in a trial of Ad26.COV2.S vaccine versus placebo. Receptor source: a person aged 18-60 years who received the Ad26.COV2.S COVID-19 vaccine or a placebo.

The chain has TRBV7-8 and TRBJ1-4; TRBD1 matches 10 bases. The CDR3 extends over 15 amino acids. Unmatched junction bases numbered 4, after V lost 5 bases and J lost 4 bases. Germline V lookup: CDR1 SGHVS, CDR2 FQNEAQ. As DNA, the CDR3 is TGTGCCAGCAGCAAAGACAGGGGGCGTAATGAAAAACTGTTTTTT. Its protein is CASSKDRGRNEKLFF.

The chain is built from TRBV3-1 (or the pseudogene TRBV3-2) and TRBJ2-2; 11 bases match TRBD2. Germline V gene data show CDR1 as LGHDT and CDR2 as YNNKEL (reference sequence). This CDR3 contains 21 residues. V lost 1 base and J lost 1; bases outside the gene matches: 14. The DNA of the CDR3 is TGTGCCAGCAGCCAAGGATACGGAGTAGCGGGAGGGTCCGGGAACACCGGGGAGCTGTTTTTT. Translation: CASSQGYGVAGGSGNTGELFF.

V usage is TRBV27 and J usage is TRBJ2-2; weak D call: TRBD1 (6 bases). CDR1 is MNHEY and CDR2 is SMNVEV in the germline V gene (reference sequence). Trimming removed 5 bases from V and 7 bases from J, with 23 bases in between. This CDR3 contains 17 residues. For the CDR3, the DNA is TGTGCCAGCAGTCCCCGCATAATGGGGGCCCGAGGCGGGGAGCTGTTTTTT. It yields the protein CASSPRIMGARGGELFF.

The V gene is TRBV4-1, the J gene TRBJ2-1; no firm D call. Germline lookup yields CDR1 MGHRA and CDR2 YSYEKL. V was clipped by 1 base and J by 6 bases, with 7 bases between them. The CDR3 covers 13 residues. The CDR3 loop reads CASSQADLNEQFF. CDR3 bases: TGCGCCAGCAGCCAAGCTGACCTCAATGAGCAGTTCTTC.

The chain combines TRBV10-3 with TRBJ2-7; D ambiguous. Germline values: CDR1 ENHRY, CDR2 SYGVKD. Trimming left V 5 bases short and J 3 bases short, with 11 bases between. The CDR3 covers 13 residues. Written as DNA, the CDR3 is TGTGCCATCAGTCGAGACAATAACTACGAGCAGTACTTC. Amino acids: CAISRDNNYEQYF.

J is TRBJ2-5 and V is TRBV7-9, with TRBD2 identical over 12 bases. This CDR3 is built from 15 residues. Germline lookup yields CDR1 SEHNR and CDR2 FQNEAQ (reference sequence). V trimming: 4 bases; J trimming: 3 bases; junction bases outside the gene matches: 3. This CDR3 reads CASSSGLAGKETQYF. The CDR3 DNA follows: TGTGCCAGCAGCTCCGGACTAGCGGGAAAAGAGACCCAGTACTTC.

The chain joins TRBV5-1 to TRBJ2-2; D gene ambiguous. Germline loops: CDR1 SGHRS, CDR2 YFSETQ. Trimming removed 3 bases at V and 1 base at J, with 16 bases between. The CDR3 covers 17 residues. CDR3 protein: CASSSAPISMNTGELFF. The CDR3, as DNA: TGCGCCAGCAGCTCGGCCCCGATATCCATGAACACCGGGGAGCTGTTTTTT. The entire variable domain, with the rest obtained from reference TRBV5-1 and TRBJ2-2, is as follows: KAGVTQTPRYLIKTRGQQVTLSCSPISGHRSVSWYQQTPGQGLQFLFEYFSETQRNKGNFPGRFSGRQFSNSRSEMNVSTLELGDSALYLCASSSAPISMNTGELFFGEGSRLTVL.

The chain uses TRBV4-1 and TRBJ2-7; perhaps D is TRBD1 or TRBD2 (5 bases each). Between the trimmed V and J ends, which lost 4 bases and 4 bases, there was a span of 11 bases. The CDR3 is 13 amino acids. Germline lookup yields CDR1 MGHRA and CDR2 YSYEKL. CDR3 sequence reads: CASSPRGGYEQYF. The CDR3 DNA reads TGCGCCAGCAGCCCCCGGGGCGGGTACGAGCAGTACTTC.

The chain carries TRBV7-9 and TRBJ1-2; TRBD1 matches at 8 bases. With V trimmed by 4 bases and J by 3 bases, 7 bases remained unmatched. This CDR3 spans 15 amino acids. Germline loops: CDR1 SEHNR, CDR2 FQNEAQ (reference sequence). The CDR3 sequence: CASSSQGAFDYGYTF. For the CDR3, the DNA is TGTGCCAGCAGCTCGCAGGGGGCATTTGACTATGGCTACACCTTC.

The rearrangement links TRBV7-9 to TRBJ2-3; D may correspond to TRBD1 or TRBD2 (5 bases each). Germline V gives CDR1 SEHNR, CDR2 FQNEAQ (reference sequence). The V gene lost 0 bases and the J gene lost 5 bases, with 9 bases spanning the gap. The CDR3 has 14 residues. The CDR3 loop reads CASSLAGTIDTQYF. The CDR3 region has the DNA TGTGCCAGCAGCTTAGCAGGGACGATAGATACGCAGTATTTT.

The chain combines TRBV24-1 with TRBJ1-2, with D maybe TRBD1 (6 bases). Trimming pared 10 bases from V and 2 bases from J, leaving 28 bases between. CDR3 length equals 18 residues. Germline loops: CDR1 KGHDR, CDR2 SFDVKD. CDR3 in DNA: TGTGCCACACCAGTGCCATTTACCGGGACAAGCCCAAACTATGGCTACACCTTC. Amino acid sequence: CATPVPFTGTSPNYGYTF.

The V call is TRBV6-2 or TRBV6-3, the J call TRBJ2-7; D is unresolved. V was cut by 1 base and J by 2 bases, with 12 bases left in between. Germline V gene lookup returns CDR1 MNHEY and CDR2 SVGEGT. This CDR3 region has 15 residues. The CDR3 DNA is TGTGCCAGCAGTTACTGGTCAGGTCCAACCTACGAGCAGTACTTC. Translated, it gives CASSYWSGPTYEQYF.

This clone was detected only once. CDR3 DNA sequence: TGTGCCAGCAGTCGGCGACTAGCAGAGTCCGGGGAGCTGTTTTTT. As protein: CASSRRLAESGELFF. The chain carries TRBV6-5 and TRBJ2-2, with 7 bases identical to TRBD2. The CDR3 covers 15 residues. V was clipped by 5 bases and J by 6 bases; unmatched bases: 9. Germline V gene lookup returns CDR1 MNHEY and CDR2 SVGAGI.

The chain uses TRBV15 and TRBJ1-3, with unresolved D. V dropped 0 bases and J dropped 0 bases, with 9 bases sitting between them. This CDR3 contains 16 residues. Germline V gene lookup returns CDR1 LNHNV and CDR2 YYDKDF (reference sequence). The chain's CDR3 is CATSRDLSYSGNTIYF. CDR3 DNA sequence: TGTGCCACCAGCAGAGATCTCTCTTACTCTGGAAACACCATATATTTT.

The CDR3 coding sequence is TGTGCCAGCAGCCCGCCCCAAGAGACCCAGTACTTC. Residues: CASSPPQETQYF. The chain carries TRBV3-1 (or the pseudogene TRBV3-2) and TRBJ2-5; D is unresolved. CDR1 is LGHDT and CDR2 is YNNKEL in the germline V gene (reference sequence). Trimming took 4 bases from V and 1 from J, leaving 4 bases between them. The CDR3 has 12 amino acids.

This sequence joins TRBV7-9 and TRBJ2-2, with TRBD2 matching 11 bases. CDR3 size: 16 residues. Germline values: CDR1 SEHNR, CDR2 FQNEAQ (reference sequence). V shed 4 bases, J shed 1 base, and the junction held 2 bases outside the gene matches. CDR3 residues: CASSWGLAENTGELFF. The CDR3 nucleotides are TGTGCCAGCAGCTGGGGACTAGCGGAGAACACCGGGGAGCTGTTTTTT.

V is TRBV10-1 and J is TRBJ1-4, with 8 bases identical to TRBD1. The CDR3 totals 16 residues. Germline loops: CDR1 WNHNN, CDR2 SYGVQD (reference sequence). J was trimmed by 5 bases and V by 3 bases; bases with no gene match: 8. The CDR3 here is CASSDCPWTGNEKLFF. CDR3 DNA sequence: TGCGCCAGCAGTGATTGTCCGTGGACAGGGAATGAAAAACTGTTTTTT.

V gene TRBV2 combines with J gene TRBJ1-1, with D possibly being TRBD1 (5 bases). CDR1 SNHLY and CDR2 FYNNEI come from the germline V gene. V shed 1 base and J shed 8 bases, with 11 bases lying between them. This CDR3 is 13 amino acids long. This CDR3 reads CASSEVRGEEAFF. The DNA of the CDR3 is TGTGCCAGCAGTGAAGTCCGAGGGGAGGAAGCTTTCTTT.

The chain carries TRBV28 and TRBJ1-5; D might be TRBD1 (6 bases). This CDR3 is 14 amino acids long. Germline V gene data show CDR1 as MDHEN and CDR2 as SYDVKM. V shed 6 bases and J shed 5 bases, with 14 bases lying between them. CDR3 nucleotide sequence: TGTGCCAGCAGCCTTCCAGGGGACCATCAGCCCCAGCATTTT. Its translation: CASSLPGDHQPQHF.

The rearrangement uses TRBV7-2 and TRBJ2-1; D ambiguous. CDR1 and CDR2 (germline): SGHTA, FQGNSA. Trimming stripped 1 base from V and 8 bases from J, with 3 bases between. This CDR3 is 11 amino acids long. The CDR3 nucleotides read TGTGCCAGCAGCTTAGTGCATGAGCAGTTCTTC. Translating it yields CASSLVHEQFF.

The chain links TRBV14 to TRBJ1-6; D gene ambiguous. Trimming stripped 0 bases from V and 7 bases from J, with 7 bases between. CDR1 is SGHDN, CDR2 FVKESK, per germline. The CDR3 is made up of 14 amino acids. The CDR3 DNA is TGTGCCAGCAGCCAAGAGACGGTAAATTCACCCCTCCACTTT. This gives the protein CASSQETVNSPLHF.